The T cell receptor beta chain described here comes from a study of T cell changes during pregnancy in multiple sclerosis. Produced via immunoSEQ multiplex PCR; TCRdb's table is partial and in-frame only. The sample yields tens of thousands of clones, more than 85% seen once. V was pared by 6 bases and J by 3 bases, with 6 bases of the junction left unmatched. The CDR3 spans 14 residues. CDR1 and CDR2 (germline): MNHEY, SMNVEV (reference sequence). The sequence was obtained from a female donor with multiple sclerosis, enrolled in a pregnancy study. This specimen was CD8+ T cells from peripheral blood mononuclear cells, taken in the third trimester of pregnancy. The chain couples TRBV27 to TRBJ2-7; 9 bases align to TRBD1. The CDR3 DNA reads TGTGCCAGCAGCGCCGGGACAGGGCACTACGAGCAGTACTTC. Translation gives CASSAGTGHYEQYF.